The clone carrying this T cell receptor beta chain was counted a few times. The entry originates in a study of spatial heterogeneity in lung cancer. TCRdb re-analysed the 5' RACE reads in MiXCR, keeping a single row per CDR3 protein. The sample lists about 42,000 distinct CDR3 sequences, approximately 6.3% occurring once. The sample's time point: sample taken at primary tumor resection. Germline V CDR1 and CDR2: MNHNY, SVGAGI (reference sequence). The CDR3 spans 15 residues. V trimming: 6 bases; J trimming: 8 bases; junction bases outside the gene matches: 8. The chain uses TRBV6-6 and TRBJ2-1; TRBD2 matches at 12 bases. The source was PBMCs, collected at surgery. This sequence originates from a female donor with early-stage non-small cell lung cancer. The CDR3 nucleotides read TGTGCCAGCAGAGCTCTAGCGGGGGGGCGAGATGAGCAGTTCTTC. Amino acid sequence: CASRALAGGRDEQFF.